A selection of T cell receptor beta chains follows, all from one sample in a study of blood T cell repertoires in COVID-19. Produced via immunoSEQ multiplex PCR; TCRdb's table is partial and in-frame only. The sample lists around 620,000 clones; approximately 90% were seen once. The sequencing input was peripheral blood. These receptors came from a woman in her late teens or twenties with acute or convalescent COVID-19. CDR3s include the opening cysteine and the closing phenylalanine or tryptophan. Fields, in order: D gene, J gene, V gene, clone size, CDR3 protein, CDR3 DNA. A D gene is named only where the DNA matches it firmly. Size is omitted from some rows. Given values are once, few, many or a class for expanded clones.

>TRBD2|TRBJ2-3|TRBV5-6|.
CASSFIGGAPDTQYF
TGTGCCAGCAGCTTCATCGGGGGGGCCCCAGATACGCAGTATTTT
>.|TRBJ1-2|TRBV27|.
CASSLAQGTNYGYTF
TGTGCCAGCAGTTTAGCGCAGGGGACTAACTATGGCTACACCTTC
>.|TRBJ2-7|TRBV19|.
CASSIGRGTYEQYF
TGTGCAAGTAGTATCGGTCGAGGGACCTACGAGCAGTACTTC
>TRBD1|TRBJ1-2|TRBV10-3|.
CAIRETGGEDGYTF
TGTGCCATCAGGGAGACAGGGGGCGAGGATGGCTACACCTTC
>TRBD1|TRBJ1-2|TRBV19|.
CASSILGQGWDGYTF
TGTGCCAGTAGTATCTTGGGACAGGGGTGGGATGGCTACACCTTC
>TRBD2|TRBJ2-6|TRBV30|.
CAWSVRAGTGANVLTF
TGTGCCTGGAGTGTTAGAGCGGGAACTGGGGCCAACGTCCTGACTTTC
>TRBD1|TRBJ2-7|TRBV6-6|once
CASSYSGQGAEQYF
TGTGCCAGCAGTTACTCGGGACAGGGGGCCGAGCAGTACTTC
>.|TRBJ1-1|TRBV7-9|.
CASSLWGGAAFF
TGTGCCAGCAGCTTATGGGGCGGGGCGGCTTTCTTT
>.|TRBJ1-2|TRBV21-1|.
CASSSNPSGYTF
TGTGCCAGCAGCAGCAATCCGAGCGGCTACACCTTC
>.|TRBJ2-5|TRBV5-1|.
CASSLKLLDTGETQYF
TGCGCCAGCAGTTTGAAGCTACTCGATACAGGCGAGACCCAGTACTTC
>.|TRBJ1-1|TRBV6-5|.
CASSFQTVNTEAFF
TGTGCCAGCAGTTTCCAGACAGTGAACACTGAAGCTTTCTTT
>.|TRBJ1-2|TRBV5-8|.
CASSATGAGGYTF
TGTGCCAGCAGCGCGACCGGGGCGGGAGGCTACACCTTC
>.|TRBJ1-3|TRBV7-2|.
CASSLGQRFRGNTIYF
TGTGCCAGCAGCTTAGGTCAACGGTTCAGGGGAAACACCATATATTTT
>.|TRBJ2-2|TRBV28|.
CASSPRGGGRSGELFF
TGTGCCAGCAGCCCGAGGGGGGGAGGACGCTCCGGGGAGCTGTTTTTT
>.|TRBJ1-3|TRBV29-1|.
CSVDPTGSGNTIYF
TGCAGCGTCGATCCCACAGGGTCCGGAAACACCATATATTTT
>.|TRBJ1-1|TRBV9|.
CASSGGTGEAFF
TGTGCCAGCAGCGGGGGCACAGGGGAAGCTTTCTTT
>.|TRBJ1-1|TRBV5-1|.
CASSLKALETERAFF
TGCGCCAGCAGCTTGAAGGCCCTGGAAACCGAGCGGGCTTTCTTT
>TRBD1|TRBJ2-7|TRBV4-3|.
CASSPGQGTYEQYF
TGCGCCAGCAGCCCGGGACAGGGGACCTACGAGCAGTACTTC
>TRBD1|TRBJ2-2|TRBV5-1|.
CASSKTGGSNTGELFF
TGCGCCAGCAGCAAGACAGGGGGCTCGAACACCGGGGAGCTGTTTTTT
>.|TRBJ1-4|TRBV15|.
CATSSQPLWSGSDEKLFF
TGTGCCACCAGCAGTCAGCCATTATGGTCGGGGTCGGATGAAAAACTGTTTTTT
>TRBD2|TRBJ2-4|TRBV7-2|once
CASSRGVKAKNIQYF
TGTGCCAGCAGCCGGGGGGTGAAAGCCAAAAACATTCAGTACTTC
>.|TRBJ1-4|TRBV27|.
CASSSKQVKNEKLFF
TGTGCCAGCAGTAGTAAACAGGTTAAGAATGAAAAACTGTTTTTT
>TRBD1|TRBJ1-1|TRBV5-1|.
CASSLDLTGALNTEAFF
TGCGCCAGCAGCTTGGACCTAACAGGGGCCTTGAACACTGAAGCTTTCTTT